The present entry profiles one TCR beta chain with its context. The sample originates from a study of blood T cell repertoires in COVID-19. As for the study in general: Spain, Italy and the United States supplied samples that represented acute and convalescent COVID-19. The cDNA or gDNA used as material had been derived from T cells, B-cell-depleted T cells, or PBMCs.

Sequencing used immunoSEQ multiplex PCR; TCRdb keeps in-frame clones, though not all of them. The sample has fewer than 90,000 clones; 90% to 95% are singletons. The CDR3 extends over 14 amino acids. Per the germline V gene, CDR1 is MDHEN and CDR2 is SYDVKM. V was trimmed by 5 bases and J by 0 bases, leaving 9 bases between them. The sample was peripheral blood. The J gene is TRBJ2-3, the V gene TRBV28, with D possibly matching TRBD1 (6 bases). This clonotype was obtained from a human donor with active COVID-19. The donor label of this sample is uncertain. The CDR3 bases are TGTGCCAGCAGTGTAGGGGGTAGCACAGATACGCAGTATTTT. Its protein is CASSVGGSTDTQYF.